This section outlines one TCR beta chain sequence together with its context. The source of the sample is a study of cytomegalovirus exposure and HLA in healthy donors. 60 Vbeta and 13 Jbeta primers were used in PCR. TCRdb keeps only in-frame clones here, not all; method: immunoSEQ multiplex PCR. Of under 150,000 clones in the sample, roughly four fifths were seen once. Healthy bone marrow donors made up the donor group. V was pared by 7 bases and J by 10 bases, with 8 bases of the junction left unmatched. The length of the CDR3 is 13 residues. The germline CDR1 and CDR2 sequences are SQVTM and ANQGSEA.

The TCR originated in a man aged 35 to 55 in good health and CMV-seropositive. Sequencing was done on a sample of PBMCs. This chain connects TRBV29-1 to TRBJ2-1; the match to TRBD2 covers 12 bases. CDR3 bases: TGCAGCGCAGACCCTAGCGGGAGGGCGGAGCAGTTCTTC. It is translated as CSADPSGRAEQFF.